This entry describes one T cell receptor beta chain. Its target is unknown. PCR amplification relied on 60 Vbeta primers (plus 13 Jbeta primers). Only in-frame clones appear in the TCRdb table, and some are missing; sequencing was by immunoSEQ multiplex PCR. This listing includes around 34,000 clones. These data belong to a study of cytomegalovirus exposure and HLA in healthy donors. Study-wide results and caveats: In a later analysis, CMV-associated beta chains were mostly HLA-associated, it appeared. Analysis was performed later, and it showed HLA-associated TCR beta chains to be more clonally expanded than equally common others.

The CDR3 extends over 13 amino acids. Germline CDR1 SQVTM, CDR2 ANQGSEA. V shed 3 bases and J shed 3 bases, with 9 bases lying between them. The sample was PBMCs. V gene TRBV29-1 combines with J gene TRBJ1-5; possible D gene TRBD1, 5 bases. The receptor comes from a woman in her thirties or forties in good health and CMV-seropositive. In nucleotides, the CDR3 is TGCAGCGTTGAGGCGGGGCCCAATCAGCCCCAGCATTTT. Translated: CSVEAGPNQPQHF.